The 32 T cell receptor beta chains given below trace back to one sample, sequenced in a study of shared clonotypes between healthy human individuals. Measured with immunoSEQ multiplex PCR; TCRdb has only the in-frame clones, and not every one. Altogether hundreds of thousands of clones are present, roughly 80% being singletons, with the ten largest covering approximately 12%. Sequenced material: PBMCs. The receptor set was obtained from a woman in her thirties or forties in good health. Some clones in this sample may be carry-over from other donors' samples.

Concerning this clone itself: A far larger clone is only one base removed, so a read error is likely. Other DNA sequences in this specimen translate into the identical CDR3. V usage is TRBV30 and J usage is TRBJ1-3; a possible D gene is TRBD1 (5 bases). This CDR3 spans 14 amino acids. Germline V gene sequence: CDR1 GTSNPN, CDR2 SVGIG (reference sequence). CDR3 residues: CAWKSGRTGNTIYF. The CDR3 DNA follows: TGTGCTTGGAAGTCGGGGCGGACTGGAAACACCATATATTTT. Drawing the rest from reference TRBV30 and TRBJ1-3, the complete variable domain is SQTIHQWPATLVQPVGSPLSLECTVEGTSNPNLYWYRQAAGRGLQLLFYSVGIGQISSEVPQNLSASRPQDRQFILSSKKLLLSDSGFYLCAWKSGRTGNTIYFGEGSWLTVV.

The chain uses TRBV5-1 and TRBJ2-3, with D possibly being TRBD2 (6 bases). The germline V and J ends were trimmed by 7 bases and 3 bases, with 18 bases remaining between them. The CDR3 consists of 15 residues. Germline CDR1 reads SGHRS; CDR2 reads YFSETQ. CDR3 protein: CASCHSTGDTDTQYF. In DNA, the CDR3 is TGCGCCAGCTGTCATTCTACGGGGGATACAGATACGCAGTATTTT.

This clone was seen a few times. The rearrangement uses TRBV2 and TRBJ2-6, with D possibly TRBD1 on 6 matching bases. Trimming removed 11 bases from V and 2 bases from J, with 10 bases in between. Germline V gene lookup returns CDR1 SNHLY and CDR2 FYNNEI. The CDR3 runs to 13 residues. CDR3 coding DNA: TGTGCCGGTACAGGGCCTGGGGCCAACGTCCTGACTTTC. This encodes CAGTGPGANVLTF. Full variable domain (remainder filled in from reference TRBV2 and TRBJ2-6): EPEVTQTPSHQVTQMGQEVILRCVPISNHLYFYWYRQILGQKVEFLVSFYNNEISEKSEIFDDQFSVERPDGSNFTLKIRSTKLEDSAMYFCAGTGPGANVLTFGAGSRLTVL.

The chain carries TRBV28 and TRBJ1-5; D call uncertain. The V gene's germline CDR1 is MDHEN and CDR2 SYDVKM. V lost 8 bases, J lost 0 bases, and 8 bases lay in between. The length of the CDR3 is 13 residues. The CDR3 DNA follows: TGTGCCAGCTACAGAGGTAGCAATCAGCCCCAGCATTTT. It yields the protein CASYRGSNQPQHF.

This clone was seen once. The chain recombines TRBV28 with TRBJ1-1; D remains unclear. The CDR3 has 10 amino acids. Trimming pared 7 bases from V and 7 bases from J, leaving 7 bases between. Germline V gene sequence: CDR1 MDHEN, CDR2 SYDVKM. The CDR3 DNA is TGTGCCAGCACCCGCCTTGAAGCTTTCTTT. This translates into CASTRLEAFF.

This clone was counted at least ten times. V is TRBV4-1 and J is TRBJ2-1, with 9 bases fitting TRBD1. The CDR3 sequence is 15 residues long. The germline CDR1 and CDR2 sequences are MGHRA and YSYEKL. With V trimmed by 1 base and J by 3 bases, 1 base remained unmatched. The DNA of the CDR3 is TGCGCCAGCAGCCAAGGGGACAGGGTCTACAATGAGCAGTTCTTC. Translating gives CASSQGDRVYNEQFF.

This clone appeared a few times. The gene calls are TRBV6-1 and TRBJ2-5, with D perhaps matching TRBD2 (6 bases). The DNA end is more similar to TRBJ2-7, so the J call may be wrong. The germline V gene has CDR1 MNHNS and CDR2 SASEGT. This CDR3 is 14 amino acids long. As DNA, the CDR3 is TGTGCCAGCAGTGTCGCCGGGGGCTCCTACGAGCAGTACTTC. Translated, it gives CASSVAGGSYEQYF.

The gene calls are TRBV11-2 and TRBJ2-7, with D hard to call. CDR1 and CDR2 (germline): SGHAT, FQNNGV. Trimming pared 0 bases from V and 3 bases from J, leaving 3 bases between. The CDR3 extends over 12 amino acids. The CDR3 sequence is CASSLDIYEQYF. CDR3 sequence (DNA): TGTGCCAGCAGCTTAGATATCTACGAGCAGTACTTC.

The CDR3 here is CASSHLQVSGANVLTF. CDR3 nucleotide sequence: TGTGCCAGCAGCCACCTTCAGGTCTCTGGGGCCAACGTCCTGACTTTC. The chain uses TRBV5-4 and TRBJ2-6; D is unresolved. With 4 bases removed from V and 0 bases from J, the gap between germline ends came to 11 bases. The CDR3 has 16 residues. CDR1 and CDR2 (germline): SGHNT, YYREEE (reference sequence).

This clone was detected ten times or more. This chain links TRBV2 with TRBJ1-5; D is undetermined. With 4 bases removed from V and 3 bases from J, the gap between germline ends came to 13 bases. Germline V gene lookup returns CDR1 SNHLY and CDR2 FYNNEI. The CDR3 extends over 15 amino acids. The CDR3: CASSALTGSNQPQHF. The CDR3 DNA follows: TGTGCCAGCAGTGCGCTTACGGGGTCCAATCAGCCCCAGCATTTT.

There are a few counts of this clone. The chain uses TRBV5-1 and TRBJ1-1, with D maybe TRBD1 (5 bases). The CDR3 runs 15 residues. The germline V and J ends were trimmed by 3 bases and 7 bases, with 19 bases remaining between them. Germline CDR1 is SGHRS and CDR2 is YFSETQ. This CDR3 is CASSSAGLTGGEAFF. The CDR3 nucleotides are TGCGCCAGCAGCTCCGCGGGACTAACCGGGGGTGAAGCTTTCTTT. Full variable domain (remainder filled in from reference TRBV5-1 and TRBJ1-1): KAGVTQTPRYLIKTRGQQVTLSCSPISGHRSVSWYQQTPGQGLQFLFEYFSETQRNKGNFPGRFSGRQFSNSRSEMNVSTLELGDSALYLCASSSAGLTGGEAFFGQGTRLTVV.

The CDR3, as DNA: TGTGCCAGCACCGACTCGGGGGCAGCATATGGCTACACCTTC. It yields the protein CASTDSGAAYGYTF. The chain recombines TRBV7-8 with TRBJ1-2, with a weak D call TRBD1 (6 bases). V was trimmed by 7 bases and J by 5 bases, leaving 17 bases between them. The germline gives CDR1 SGHVS, CDR2 FQNEAQ. The CDR3 covers 14 residues.

The table lists this clone with a count of one. V and J are TRBV10-3 and TRBJ2-7; possibly TRBD1 or TRBD2 for D (6 bases each). V shed 7 bases and J shed 6 bases, with 19 bases lying between them. Germline CDR1 ENHRY, CDR2 SYGVKD. This CDR3 comprises 14 residues. This CDR3 is CAIKGVGGPREQYF. The CDR3 nucleotides read TGTGCCATCAAGGGGGTCGGGGGCCCTCGCGAGCAGTACTTC.

This clone has only a few counts. V and J are TRBV10-3 and TRBJ1-1, with 8 bases matching TRBD1. The CDR3 length is 13 residues. Trimming at V came to 6 bases and at J to 3 bases, leaving 3 bases not matched to a gene. Looked up from germline, CDR1 is ENHRY and CDR2 is SYGVKD. CDR3 sequence (DNA): TGTGCCATCAGCGGGACAGGCTACACTGAAGCTTTCTTT. This encodes CAISGTGYTEAFF.

Turning to this clone: It may be a read error: a sequence one base away is much more abundant. This chain connects TRBV7-3 to TRBJ1-1; D remains ambiguous. With 4 bases removed from V and 3 bases from J, the gap between germline ends came to 9 bases. Germline V lookup: CDR1 SGHTA, CDR2 FQGTGA. CDR3 length equals 13 residues. Written as DNA, the CDR3 is TGTGCCAGCAGCTCCGCCCTGGACACTGAAGCTTTCTTT. Its translation: CASSSALDTEAFF.

With respect to this clone: Only one base separates this from a far larger clonotype, so it likely reflects a read error. V and J are TRBV4-1 and TRBJ2-7, with 16 bases aligning to TRBD2. The trim removed 1 base at V and 6 bases at J, leaving 9 bases unmatched. CDR1 MGHRA and CDR2 YSYEKL come from the germline V gene. This CDR3 spans 18 amino acids. The CDR3 reads CASSQGVGLAGGPGEQYF. CDR3 in DNA: TGCGCCAGCAGCCAAGGGGTGGGACTAGCGGGAGGGCCTGGCGAGCAGTACTTC.

The chain is built from TRBV6-5 and TRBJ2-7; D gene uncertain. CDR3 size: 11 residues. The V end was cut by 2 bases, the J end by 4 bases, with 3 bases between. CDR1 MNHEY and CDR2 SVGAGI come from the germline V gene. The CDR3 reads CASSYRYEQYF. The CDR3 DNA follows: TGTGCCAGCAGTTACAGATACGAGCAGTACTTC.

V usage is TRBV5-6 and J usage is TRBJ2-7; D not resolved. The V gene lost 0 bases and the J gene lost 3 bases, with 7 bases spanning the gap. The V gene's germline CDR1 is SGHDT and CDR2 YYEEEE. The CDR3 length is 13 residues. The CDR3 loop is CASSLVGHYEQYF. DNA for the CDR3: TGTGCCAGCAGCTTGGTCGGTCACTACGAGCAGTACTTC.

The chain links TRBV11-3 to TRBJ2-7; 11 nucleotides match TRBD1. After removal of 5 bases from V and 3 bases from J, the junction contained 3 bases not matched to a gene. Germline lookup yields CDR1 SGHNT and CDR2 YENEEA. The CDR3 totals 14 residues. CDR3 loop: CASSPGTGGYEQYF. In DNA, the CDR3 is TGTGCCAGCAGCCCCGGGACAGGGGGCTACGAGCAGTACTTC. The complete variable domain, with remaining parts taken from reference TRBV11-3 and TRBJ2-7, reads EAGVVQSPRYKIIEKKQPVAFWCNPISGHNTLYWYLQNLGQGPELLIRYENEEAVDDSQLPKDRFSAERLKGVDSTLKIQPAELGDSAVYLCASSPGTGGYEQYFGPGTRLTVT.

The chain links TRBV15 to TRBJ2-1; no firm D call. Trimming took off 1 base at V and 10 bases at J, with 14 bases between the two ends. CDR1 is LNHNV and CDR2 is YYDKDF in the germline V gene (reference sequence). There are 14 residues in the CDR3. The CDR3 bases are TGTGCCACCAGCAGAGGCCCTGGTGCGTTGGAGCAGTTCTTC. Its protein is CATSRGPGALEQFF.

As regards this clone: This sequence is one base from a far larger clone and is likely a read error. Other DNA sequences in the same sample also yield this CDR3. This chain links TRBV10-3 with TRBJ1-1, with a tentative D call TRBD1 (5 bases). The germline V gene encodes CDR1 ENHRY and CDR2 SYGVKD. The CDR3 loop spans 13 amino acids. CDR3 nucleotide sequence: TGTGCCATCAGTTCCCGGTCGGACACTGAAGCCTTCTTT. Translation gives CAISSRSDTEAFF.

As for this clone: This probably arose from a read error, given a far larger clone one base away. Likely a read error: the CDR3 ends without its conserved phenylalanine or tryptophan. J is TRBJ2-2 and V is TRBV9; D ambiguous. The CDR3 sequence is 13 residues long. Deletions cut 3 bases from V and 1 base from J, with 4 bases between. Germline V CDR1 and CDR2: SGDLS, YYNGEE. The CDR3 spells CASSELNTGELFS. The CDR3 DNA reads TGTGCCAGCAGCGAATTGAACACCGGGGAGCTGTTTTCT.

This chain uses TRBV20-1 with TRBJ2-5; weak D call: TRBD2 (6 bases). The germline V gene has CDR1 DFQATT and CDR2 SNEGSKA (reference sequence). CDR3 length: 10 residues. V shed 5 bases and J shed 7 bases, with 8 bases lying between them. The CDR3 loop is CSAWRGTQYF. The CDR3 DNA reads as TGCAGTGCTTGGAGGGGGACCCAGTACTTC.

This clone is a singleton in its sample. The same CDR3 is also encoded by other DNA sequences in this sample. This CDR3 is CASSLYTEAFF. CDR3 coding DNA: TGTGCCAGCAGTCTATACACTGAAGCTTTCTTT. The chain recombines TRBV28 with TRBJ1-1; D unclear. Trimming cost V 5 bases and J 3 bases, with 4 bases left between them. The germline gives CDR1 MDHEN, CDR2 SYDVKM. The CDR3 sequence is 11 residues long.

The V and J genes are TRBV5-1 and TRBJ1-5; 10 nucleotides line up with TRBD1. V dropped 6 bases and J dropped 4; count of bases not matched to a gene: 7. Germline V gene data show CDR1 as SGHRS and CDR2 as YFSETQ. The CDR3 sequence is 15 residues long. CDR3 bases: TGCGCCAGCACCCCCGGGACAGGGGTTAATCAGCCCCAGCATTTT. Its protein product is CASTPGTGVNQPQHF.

J is TRBJ2-3 and V is TRBV6-6, with D uncertain. This CDR3 comprises 11 residues. CDR1 and CDR2 (germline): MNHNY, SVGAGI (reference sequence). V was pared by 5 bases and J by 5 bases, with 5 bases between. The CDR3 loop reads CASSTKDTQYF. In DNA, the CDR3 is TGTGCCAGCAGTACTAAAGATACGCAGTATTTT.

This chain links TRBV19 with TRBJ2-1; D unresolved. Germline lookup yields CDR1 LNHDA and CDR2 SQIVND (reference sequence). The CDR3 extends over 14 amino acids. With 1 base removed from V and 1 base from J, the gap between germline ends came to 5 bases. In DNA, the CDR3 is TGTGCCAGTAGTATAGTGGGGTCCTACAATGAGCAGTTCTTC. Protein product: CASSIVGSYNEQFF.

CDR3 sequence (DNA): TGTGCCAGCTCCTTCTACGGCATATTCTACAATGAGCAGTTCTTC. This gives the protein CASSFYGIFYNEQFF. The gene calls are TRBV18 and TRBJ2-1; D uncertain. V was trimmed by 6 bases and J by 3 bases, leaving 15 bases between them. The CDR3 contains 15 residues. Germline CDR1 is KGHSH and CDR2 is LQKENI.

The sample holds a few counts of this clone. This chain uses TRBV19 with TRBJ2-2, with D perhaps given as TRBD1 or TRBD2 (5 bases each). The CDR3 is made up of 15 amino acids. Germline-derived CDR1 and CDR2 are LNHDA and SQIVND (reference sequence). V shed 4 bases and J shed 4 bases, with 13 bases lying between them. The CDR3 region is CASSTWGSGTGELFF. The CDR3 DNA reads TGTGCCAGTAGTACGTGGGGGAGTGGCACCGGGGAGCTGTTTTTT.

The table lists this clone with many counts. The chain couples TRBV7-2 to TRBJ2-6; D unresolved. V lost 2 bases to trimming and J lost 0 bases, with 8 bases between them. The germline V gene has CDR1 SGHTA and CDR2 FQGNSA. The CDR3 runs 16 residues. This CDR3 reads CASSLSGSSGANVLTF. The CDR3 coding sequence is TGTGCCAGCAGCTTATCCGGCAGCTCTGGGGCCAACGTCCTGACTTTC.

In the case of this clone: Given a far larger clone just one base away, this is likely a sequencing read error. The rearrangement joins TRBV27 to TRBJ2-7; D is unresolved. V shed 4 bases and J shed 5 bases, with 6 bases lying between them. The CDR3 extends over 11 amino acids. CDR1 and CDR2 from the germline V gene are MNHEY and SMNVEV (reference sequence). The CDR3 loop is CASSSGHEQYF. The CDR3 nucleotides are TGTGCCAGCAGTTCGGGCCACGAGCAGTACTTC.

This clone has just a few counts. The J gene is TRBJ1-4, the V gene TRBV28; no clear D gene. Germline V gene sequence: CDR1 MDHEN, CDR2 SYDVKM. The V end was cut by 8 bases, the J end by 5 bases, with 9 bases between. The CDR3 totals 12 residues. In DNA, the CDR3 is TGTGCCAGCGGTGAACAGAATGAAAAACTGTTTTTT. Translation: CASGEQNEKLFF.